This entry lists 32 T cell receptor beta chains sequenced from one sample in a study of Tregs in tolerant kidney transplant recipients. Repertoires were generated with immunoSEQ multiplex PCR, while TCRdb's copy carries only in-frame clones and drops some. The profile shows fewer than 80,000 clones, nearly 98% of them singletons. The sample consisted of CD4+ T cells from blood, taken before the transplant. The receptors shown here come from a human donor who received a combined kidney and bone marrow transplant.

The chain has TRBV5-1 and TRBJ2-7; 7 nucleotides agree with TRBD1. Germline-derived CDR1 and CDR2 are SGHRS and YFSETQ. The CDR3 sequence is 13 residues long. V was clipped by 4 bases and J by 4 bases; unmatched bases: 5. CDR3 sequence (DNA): TGCGCCAGCAGCCCTGGACAGGTATACGAGCAGTACTTC. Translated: CASSPGQVYEQYF.

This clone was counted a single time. CDR3 sequence: CSAGDQETQYF. Written as DNA, the CDR3 is TGCAGTGCGGGAGACCAAGAGACCCAGTACTTC. The rearrangement uses TRBV20-1 and TRBJ2-5; D is perhaps TRBD2 (5 bases). The V gene lost 6 bases and the J gene lost 0 bases, with 5 bases spanning the gap. Germline-derived CDR1 and CDR2 are DFQATT and SNEGSKA (reference sequence). CDR3 length: 11 residues.

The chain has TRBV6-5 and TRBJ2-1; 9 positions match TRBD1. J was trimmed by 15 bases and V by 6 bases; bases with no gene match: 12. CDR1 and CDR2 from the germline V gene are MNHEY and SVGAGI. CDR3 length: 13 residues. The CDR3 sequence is CASSRGPGQGLFF. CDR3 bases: TGTGCCAGCAGCCGGGGACCGGGACAGGGTCTGTTCTTC.

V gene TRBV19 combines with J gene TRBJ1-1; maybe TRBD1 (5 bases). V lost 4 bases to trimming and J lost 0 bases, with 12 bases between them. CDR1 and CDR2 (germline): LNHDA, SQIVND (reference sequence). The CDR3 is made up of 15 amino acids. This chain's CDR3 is CASSTGGRLNTEAFF. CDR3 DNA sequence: TGTGCCAGTAGTACCGGGGGACGCTTGAACACTGAAGCTTTCTTT.

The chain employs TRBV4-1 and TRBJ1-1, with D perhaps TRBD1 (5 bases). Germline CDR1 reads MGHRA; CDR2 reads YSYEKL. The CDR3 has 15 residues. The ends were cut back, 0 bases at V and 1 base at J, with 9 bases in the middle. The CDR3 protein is CASSQERTPNTEAFF. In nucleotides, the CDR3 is TGCGCCAGCAGCCAAGAAAGGACACCGAACACTGAAGCTTTCTTT.

The CDR3: CASSQERGSGYNSPLHF. DNA for the CDR3: TGCGCCAGCAGCCAAGAACGTGGGTCGGGATATAATTCACCCCTCCACTTT. The rearrangement links TRBV4-1 to TRBJ1-6; unclear D gene. Germline V lookup: CDR1 MGHRA, CDR2 YSYEKL. This CDR3 has 17 residues. Trimming removed 0 bases at V and 4 bases at J, with 13 bases between.

The CDR3 reads CASSQGRPGQGKKLFF. DNA of the CDR3: TGTGCCAGCAGCCAAGGGCGGCCAGGACAGGGTAAAAAACTGTTTTTT. The chain combines TRBV4-2 with TRBJ1-4; 8 bases are a match to TRBD1. CDR3 length: 16 amino acids. V trimming: 1 base; J trimming: 9 bases; junction bases outside the gene matches: 10. Germline V CDR1 and CDR2: LGHNA, YNFKEQ.

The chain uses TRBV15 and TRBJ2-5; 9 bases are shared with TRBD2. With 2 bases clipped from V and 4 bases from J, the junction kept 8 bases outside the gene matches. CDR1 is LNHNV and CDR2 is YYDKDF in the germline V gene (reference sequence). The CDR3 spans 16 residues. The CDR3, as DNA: TGTGCCACCAGCAGATCAATAGCGGGAGCCCGAGAGACCCAGTACTTC. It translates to CATSRSIAGARETQYF.

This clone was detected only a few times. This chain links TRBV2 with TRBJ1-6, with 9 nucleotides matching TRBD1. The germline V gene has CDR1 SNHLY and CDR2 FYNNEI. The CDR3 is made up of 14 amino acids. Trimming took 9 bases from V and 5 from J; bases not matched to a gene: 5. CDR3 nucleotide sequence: TGTGCCAGTCACCGGGACAGGGATAATTCACCCCTCCACTTT. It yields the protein CASHRDRDNSPLHF.

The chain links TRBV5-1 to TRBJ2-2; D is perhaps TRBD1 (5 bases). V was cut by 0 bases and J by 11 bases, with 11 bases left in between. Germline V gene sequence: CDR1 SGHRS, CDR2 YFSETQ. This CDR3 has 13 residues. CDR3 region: CASSLALTDELFF. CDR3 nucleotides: TGCGCCAGCAGCTTGGCTCTGACAGACGAGCTGTTTTTT.

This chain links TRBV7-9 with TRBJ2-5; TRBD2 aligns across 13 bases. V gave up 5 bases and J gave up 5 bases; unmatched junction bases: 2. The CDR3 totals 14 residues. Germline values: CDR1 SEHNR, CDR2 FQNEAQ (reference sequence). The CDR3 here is CASSPGLAGETQYF. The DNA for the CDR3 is TGTGCCAGCAGCCCGGGACTAGCGGGGGAGACCCAGTACTTC.

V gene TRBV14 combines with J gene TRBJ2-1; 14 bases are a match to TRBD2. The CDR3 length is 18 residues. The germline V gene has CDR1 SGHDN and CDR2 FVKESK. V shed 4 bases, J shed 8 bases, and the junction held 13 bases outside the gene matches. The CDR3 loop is CASSPPWTSGRIFDEQFF. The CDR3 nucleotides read TGTGCCAGCAGCCCTCCGTGGACTAGCGGGAGGATTTTCGATGAGCAGTTCTTC.

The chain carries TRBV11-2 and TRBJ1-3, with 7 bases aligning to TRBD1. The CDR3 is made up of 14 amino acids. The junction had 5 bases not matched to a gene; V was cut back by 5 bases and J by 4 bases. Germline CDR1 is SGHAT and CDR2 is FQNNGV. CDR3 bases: TGTGCCAGCAGCCTGGGACAGTGGGGAAACACCATATATTTT. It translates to CASSLGQWGNTIYF.

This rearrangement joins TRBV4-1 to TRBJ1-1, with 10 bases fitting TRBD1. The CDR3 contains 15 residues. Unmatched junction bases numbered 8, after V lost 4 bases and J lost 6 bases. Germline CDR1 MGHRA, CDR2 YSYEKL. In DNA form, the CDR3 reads TGCGCCAGCAGCCTCAGGACAGGGGGGATCGCTGAAGCTTTCTTT. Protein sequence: CASSLRTGGIAEAFF.

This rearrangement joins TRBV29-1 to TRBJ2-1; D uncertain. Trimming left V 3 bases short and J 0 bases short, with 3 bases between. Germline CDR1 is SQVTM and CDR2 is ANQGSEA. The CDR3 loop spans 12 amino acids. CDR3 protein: CSVDRSYNEQFF. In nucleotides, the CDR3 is TGCAGCGTTGACCGCTCCTACAATGAGCAGTTCTTC.

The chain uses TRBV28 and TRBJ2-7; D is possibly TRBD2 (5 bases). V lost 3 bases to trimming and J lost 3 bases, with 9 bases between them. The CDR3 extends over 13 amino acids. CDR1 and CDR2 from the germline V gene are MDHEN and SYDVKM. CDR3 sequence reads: CASSLEVIYEQYF. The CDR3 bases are TGTGCCAGCAGTTTGGAGGTCATCTACGAGCAGTACTTC.

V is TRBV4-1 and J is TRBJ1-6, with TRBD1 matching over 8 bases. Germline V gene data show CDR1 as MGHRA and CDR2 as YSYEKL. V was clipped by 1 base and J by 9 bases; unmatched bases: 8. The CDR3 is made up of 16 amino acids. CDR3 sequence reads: CASSQGTTGGVSPLHF. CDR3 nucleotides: TGCGCCAGCAGCCAAGGGACCACAGGGGGGGTTTCACCCCTCCACTTT.

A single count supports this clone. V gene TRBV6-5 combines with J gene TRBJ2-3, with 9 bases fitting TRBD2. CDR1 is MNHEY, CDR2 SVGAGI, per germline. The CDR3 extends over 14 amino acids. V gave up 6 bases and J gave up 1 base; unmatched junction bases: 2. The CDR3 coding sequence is TGTGCCAGCAGACAGCGGGGGGGCACAGATACGCAGTATTTT. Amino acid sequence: CASRQRGGTDTQYF.

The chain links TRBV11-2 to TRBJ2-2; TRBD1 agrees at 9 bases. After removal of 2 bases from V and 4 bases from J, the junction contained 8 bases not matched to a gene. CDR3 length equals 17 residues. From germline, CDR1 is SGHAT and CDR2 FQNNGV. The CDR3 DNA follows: TGTGCCAGCAGCTTATTGCCGGGACAGGGAGTCACCGGGGAGCTGTTTTTT. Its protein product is CASSLLPGQGVTGELFF.

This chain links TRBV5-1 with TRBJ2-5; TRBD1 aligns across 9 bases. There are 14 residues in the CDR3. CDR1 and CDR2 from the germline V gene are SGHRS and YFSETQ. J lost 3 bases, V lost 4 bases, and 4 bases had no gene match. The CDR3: CASSPRTGEETQYF. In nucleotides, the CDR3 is TGCGCCAGCAGCCCGAGGACAGGGGAAGAGACCCAGTACTTC.

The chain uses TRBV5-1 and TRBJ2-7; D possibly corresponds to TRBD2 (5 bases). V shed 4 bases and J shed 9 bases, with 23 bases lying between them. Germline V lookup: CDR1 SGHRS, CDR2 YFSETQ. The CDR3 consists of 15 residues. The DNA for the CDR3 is TGCGCCAGCAGCAAAATCTCCGGACGTTCTGGAGGGCAGTACTTC. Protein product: CASSKISGRSGGQYF.

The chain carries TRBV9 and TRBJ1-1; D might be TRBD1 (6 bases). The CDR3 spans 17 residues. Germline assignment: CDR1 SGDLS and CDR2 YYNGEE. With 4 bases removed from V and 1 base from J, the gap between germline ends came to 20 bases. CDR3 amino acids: CASSSIEGGHRNTEAFF. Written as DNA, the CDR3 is TGTGCCAGCAGCTCAATCGAGGGGGGGCACCGGAACACTGAAGCTTTCTTT.

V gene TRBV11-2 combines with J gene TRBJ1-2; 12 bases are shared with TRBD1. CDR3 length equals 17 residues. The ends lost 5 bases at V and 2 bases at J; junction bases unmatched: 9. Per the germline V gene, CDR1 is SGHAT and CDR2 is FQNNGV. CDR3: CASSPWGTGGPNYGYTF. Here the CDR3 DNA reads TGTGCCAGCAGCCCTTGGGGGACAGGGGGCCCAAACTATGGCTACACCTTC.

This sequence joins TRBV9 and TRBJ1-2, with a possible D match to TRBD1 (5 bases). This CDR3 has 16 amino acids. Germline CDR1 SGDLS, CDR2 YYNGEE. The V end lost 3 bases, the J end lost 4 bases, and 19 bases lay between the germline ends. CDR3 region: CASSAGNRRDFYGYTF. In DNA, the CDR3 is TGTGCCAGCAGCGCAGGTAATAGACGGGACTTCTATGGCTACACCTTC.

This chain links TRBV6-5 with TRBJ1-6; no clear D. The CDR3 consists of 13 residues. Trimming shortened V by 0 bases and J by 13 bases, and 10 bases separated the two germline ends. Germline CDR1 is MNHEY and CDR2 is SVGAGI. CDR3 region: CASSYSSPSPLHF. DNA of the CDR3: TGTGCCAGCAGTTACTCGAGCCCGTCCCCCCTCCACTTT.

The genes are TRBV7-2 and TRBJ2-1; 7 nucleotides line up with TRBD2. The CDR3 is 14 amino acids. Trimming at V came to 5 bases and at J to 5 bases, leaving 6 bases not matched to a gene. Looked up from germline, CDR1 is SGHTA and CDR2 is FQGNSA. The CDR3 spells CASSRWGGDNEQFF. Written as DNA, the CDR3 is TGTGCCAGCAGCCGTTGGGGGGGGGACAATGAGCAGTTCTTC.

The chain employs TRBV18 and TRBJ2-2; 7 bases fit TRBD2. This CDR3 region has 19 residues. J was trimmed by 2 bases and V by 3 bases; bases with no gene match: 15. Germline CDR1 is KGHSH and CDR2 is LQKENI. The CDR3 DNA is TGTGCCAGCTCACCCACCAAGACCACGGGGGGTTTTAACACCGGGGAGCTGTTTTTT. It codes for CASSPTKTTGGFNTGELFF.

The CDR3 protein is CASRRSTDTQYF. The CDR3 DNA follows: TGCGCCAGCAGACGGAGCACAGATACGCAGTATTTT. The genes are TRBV5-1 and TRBJ2-3; no clear D. V lost 5 bases to trimming and J lost 0 bases, with 4 bases between them. CDR1 and CDR2 (germline): SGHRS, YFSETQ. The CDR3 is 12 amino acids.

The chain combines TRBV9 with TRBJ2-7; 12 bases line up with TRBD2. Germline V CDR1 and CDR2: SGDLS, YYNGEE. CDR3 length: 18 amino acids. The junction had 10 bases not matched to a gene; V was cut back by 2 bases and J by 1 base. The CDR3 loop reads CASSVLLAGGPTSYEQYF. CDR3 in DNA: TGTGCCAGCAGCGTTCTGCTAGCGGGAGGGCCCACTTCCTACGAGCAGTACTTC.

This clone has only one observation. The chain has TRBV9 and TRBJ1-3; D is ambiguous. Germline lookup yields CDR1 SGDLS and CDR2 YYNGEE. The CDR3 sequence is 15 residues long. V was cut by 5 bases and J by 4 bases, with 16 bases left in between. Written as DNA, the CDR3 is TGTGCCAGCAGTGAACAAAAGACCGGGGGAAACACCATATATTTT. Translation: CASSEQKTGGNTIYF.

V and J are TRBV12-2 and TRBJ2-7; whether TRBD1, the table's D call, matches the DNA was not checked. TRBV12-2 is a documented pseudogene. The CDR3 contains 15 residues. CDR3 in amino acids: CASRLKGTGLDEQYF. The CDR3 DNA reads TGTGCAAGTCGCCTCAAGGGGACAGGGTTGGACGAGCAGTACTTC.

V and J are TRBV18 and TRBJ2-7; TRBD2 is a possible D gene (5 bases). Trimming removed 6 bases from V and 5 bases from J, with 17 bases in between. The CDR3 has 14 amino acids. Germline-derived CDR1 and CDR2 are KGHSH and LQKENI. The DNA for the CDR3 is TGTGCCAGCTCGCTTGGGGTTTCGAGGGACGAGCAGTACTTC. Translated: CASSLGVSRDEQYF.